The 20 T cell receptor beta chains reported below all come from one sample, sequenced in a study of T cell responses to AZD1222 COVID-19 vaccine. Produced via immunoSEQ multiplex PCR; TCRdb's table is partial and in-frame only. The sample includes roughly 97,000 clones, around nine tenths of them seen just once. This sample comprised peripheral blood, obtained on day 0 of AZD1222 vaccination. The receptors here all came from an adult in good health.

The rearrangement joins TRBV4-1 to TRBJ1-2, with 8 bases matching TRBD1. CDR1 is MGHRA and CDR2 is YSYEKL in the germline V gene. V lost 1 base and J lost 2; bases outside the gene matches: 3. The CDR3 has 15 amino acids. The CDR3 sequence is CASSQGGTGNYGYTF. CDR3 DNA sequence: TGCGCCAGCAGCCAAGGAGGGACAGGCAACTATGGCTACACCTTC.

This chain connects TRBV28 to TRBJ1-6; D is undetermined. This CDR3 has 14 residues. The germline V gene encodes CDR1 MDHEN and CDR2 SYDVKM. Trimming pared 5 bases from V and 7 bases from J, leaving 12 bases between. CDR3 nucleotides: TGTGCCAGCAGTCCGAATAGGAGGAATTCACCCCTCCACTTT. Protein product: CASSPNRRNSPLHF.

This clone was recorded once. For the CDR3, the DNA is TGTGCCAGCAGCCAGGGGGACAGGGGGACGGATGGCTACACCTTC. Translated: CASSQGDRGTDGYTF. The chain employs TRBV4-2 and TRBJ1-2; 11 nucleotides agree with TRBD1. CDR3 length: 15 amino acids. Trimming removed 3 bases from V and 6 bases from J; junction bases left unmatched: 6. Germline loops: CDR1 LGHNA, CDR2 YNFKEQ.

This chain links TRBV14 with TRBJ2-1; no clear D gene. V dropped 4 bases and J dropped 0 bases, with 10 bases sitting between them. The CDR3 is 15 amino acids. Germline V gives CDR1 SGHDN, CDR2 FVKESK. DNA of the CDR3: TGTGCCAGCAGCCCAGGACGGAACTCCTACAATGAGCAGTTCTTC. It encodes CASSPGRNSYNEQFF.

The V gene is TRBV29-1, the J gene TRBJ2-5; 11 positions match TRBD2. The V gene's germline CDR1 is SQVTM and CDR2 ANQGSEA. J lost 5 bases, V lost 4 bases, and 9 bases had no gene match. This CDR3 is 15 amino acids long. CDR3 nucleotide sequence: TGCAGCGTTGCGAGTAGCGGGGGGGCTTGGGAGACCCAGTACTTC. Translated, it gives CSVASSGGAWETQYF.

V usage is TRBV28 and J usage is TRBJ2-4; 14 bases match TRBD2. CDR1 and CDR2 from the germline V gene are MDHEN and SYDVKM. The CDR3 is 16 amino acids. The junction had 7 bases not matched to a gene; V was cut back by 3 bases and J by 9 bases. The CDR3 region is CASSLTSGRASGIQYF. The CDR3 coding sequence is TGTGCCAGCAGTTTGACTAGCGGGAGGGCCTCAGGCATTCAGTACTTC.

V usage is TRBV27 and J usage is TRBJ2-5; TRBD2 aligns across 8 bases. CDR1 is MNHEY, CDR2 SMNVEV, per germline (reference sequence). This CDR3 has 13 amino acids. Trimming at V came to 6 bases and at J to 7 bases, leaving 7 bases not matched to a gene. The CDR3 DNA reads as TGTGCCAGCAGCCACGGGGGGGCCGGGACCCAGTACTTC. Its translation is CASSHGGAGTQYF.

V is TRBV9 and J is TRBJ2-1; the match to TRBD2 covers 8 bases. With 4 bases clipped from V and 7 bases from J, the junction kept 13 bases outside the gene matches. The CDR3 has 16 residues. CDR1 is SGDLS, CDR2 YYNGEE, per germline. The CDR3 DNA reads TGTGCCAGCAGCCCTCTAGCGGGCGGATTGCAAAATGAGCAGTTCTTC. This encodes CASSPLAGGLQNEQFF.

V gene TRBV4-3 combines with J gene TRBJ2-2; TRBD1 might be the D (5 bases). The CDR3 totals 15 residues. Germline V gives CDR1 LGHNA, CDR2 YSLEER. V lost 3 bases to trimming and J lost 3 bases, with 11 bases between them. CDR3 sequence: CASSHGQAYTGELFF. The DNA for the CDR3 is TGCGCCAGCAGCCACGGACAAGCCTACACCGGGGAGCTGTTTTTT.

This chain's CDR3 is CASSHGPGLLTGELFF. The CDR3 coding sequence is TGTGCCAGCAGCCATGGACCGGGACTCCTCACCGGGGAGCTGTTTTTT. The chain links TRBV7-9 to TRBJ2-2, with D maybe TRBD2 (6 bases). Per germline, CDR1 SEHNR and CDR2 FQNEAQ (reference sequence). There are 16 residues in the CDR3. V dropped 5 bases and J dropped 4 bases, with 17 bases sitting between them.

The chain joins TRBV6-5 to TRBJ2-2; tentative D call: TRBD1 (5 bases). From germline, CDR1 is MNHEY and CDR2 SVGAGI. This CDR3 has 14 residues. The V and J ends lost 8 bases and 5 bases respectively, with 15 bases between them. The CDR3 sequence is CASLFRVLTGELFF. The CDR3 DNA reads as TGTGCCAGCTTATTCAGGGTGCTGACCGGGGAGCTGTTTTTT.

The rearrangement links TRBV5-1 to TRBJ1-5; D uncertain. This CDR3 has 13 amino acids. In germline, CDR1 is SGHRS, CDR2 YFSETQ. V lost 5 bases, J lost 5 bases, and 11 bases lay in between. CDR3 sequence reads: CASSSGKDQPQHF. In DNA form, the CDR3 reads TGCGCCAGCAGTTCCGGCAAAGATCAGCCCCAGCATTTT.

V and J are TRBV7-2 and TRBJ2-3, with 8 nucleotides matching TRBD1. Germline-derived CDR1 and CDR2 are SGHTA and FQGNSA. The CDR3 runs to 15 residues. With V trimmed by 6 bases and J by 3 bases, 8 bases remained unmatched. Here the CDR3 reads CASSPGGKETDTQYF. The CDR3 nucleotides are TGTGCCAGCAGTCCAGGGGGCAAGGAGACAGATACGCAGTATTTT.

The CDR3 protein is CASSLVVGGDTQYF. Here the CDR3 DNA reads TGCGCCAGCAGCTTGGTCGTGGGAGGGGATACGCAGTATTTT. The chain combines TRBV5-1 with TRBJ2-3; 7 nucleotides agree with TRBD2. This CDR3 contains 14 residues. V was clipped by 0 bases and J by 6 bases; unmatched bases: 4. Germline V gene sequence: CDR1 SGHRS, CDR2 YFSETQ.

The V gene is TRBV10-1, the J gene TRBJ2-7; 8 nucleotides align to TRBD2. CDR3 length equals 16 residues. Germline V gene data show CDR1 as WNHNN and CDR2 as SYGVQD (reference sequence). Trimming cost V 4 bases and J 3 bases; bases outside gene matches: 11. DNA for the CDR3: TGCGCCAGCAGTGGGGGTTCAGCGGGAGAGGGCTACGAGCAGTACTTC. As protein: CASSGGSAGEGYEQYF.

This rearrangement joins TRBV6-6 to TRBJ1-2; the D gene is possibly TRBD1 (6 bases). The CDR3 is 13 amino acids. Germline CDR1 and CDR2: MNHNY and SVGAGI (reference sequence). The V gene lost 3 bases and the J gene lost 6 bases, with 11 bases spanning the gap. CDR3 coding DNA: TGTGCCAGCAGTTATGGGGGGGCAAATGGCTACACCTTC. This encodes CASSYGGANGYTF.

The chain has TRBV7-9 and TRBJ2-7, with unresolved D. With 5 bases removed from V and 5 bases from J, the gap between germline ends came to 22 bases. This CDR3 has 16 amino acids. Germline-derived CDR1 and CDR2 are SEHNR and FQNEAQ (reference sequence). The DNA of the CDR3 is TGTGCCAGCAGCCCAACACACAGCTCATTTTTGAACGAGCAGTACTTC. Protein sequence: CASSPTHSSFLNEQYF.

CDR3 nucleotide sequence: TGTGCCAGCAGCCCCGAGACCCAGGGAGGCTACGAGCAGTACTTC. Its translation: CASSPETQGGYEQYF. The V call is TRBV3-1 (or the pseudogene TRBV3-2), the J call TRBJ2-7; perhaps TRBD2 as D (6 bases). Trimming stripped 4 bases from V and 3 bases from J, with 16 bases between. CDR3 length: 15 residues. Germline lookup yields CDR1 LGHDT and CDR2 YNNKEL (reference sequence).

The chain has TRBV7-9 and TRBJ2-2; no clear D gene. Germline-derived CDR1 and CDR2 are SEHNR and FQNEAQ (reference sequence). CDR3 length equals 15 residues. With 1 base removed from V and 3 bases from J, the gap between germline ends came to 9 bases. The CDR3 region is CASSLGTADTGELFF. CDR3 nucleotides: TGTGCCAGCAGCTTAGGGACCGCCGACACCGGGGAGCTGTTTTTT.

The chain uses TRBV5-5 and TRBJ1-4, with D perhaps TRBD1 (6 bases). V was shortened by 4 bases and J by 8 bases, with 15 bases between the two germline ends. The germline V gene has CDR1 SGHKS and CDR2 YYEKEE (reference sequence). The CDR3 contains 14 residues. Here the CDR3 DNA reads TGTGCCAGCAGCGGGGGGCCTAATAGAGAAAAACTGTTTTTT. As protein: CASSGGPNREKLFF.